The T cell receptor (beta chain) described here comes from a study of cytomegalovirus exposure and HLA in healthy donors. Study-level background: The 120 validation repertoires and the approximately 630 first-cohort repertoires shared a platform, a later analysis reported. Points from the study as a whole: Cytomegalovirus association was listed for approximately 150 TCR beta chains.

The assay was immunoSEQ multiplex PCR, and TCRdb's table has in-frame clones only and misses some. The profile covers about 160,000 clones, with less than 90% appearing a single time and roughly 10% taken by the ten largest. As for this clone: Its antigen is currently unknown.

The CDR3 has 16 residues. In germline, CDR1 is LNHNV, CDR2 YYDKDF (reference sequence). The V gene lost 0 bases and the J gene lost 0 bases, with 9 bases spanning the gap. The sequencing input was PBMCs. The V call is TRBV15, the J call TRBJ1-5; a weak D match, TRBD1 (5 bases). The TCR originated in a man between 25 and 39 years old in good health and CMV-seropositive. The CDR3 here is CATSRDYRNSNQPQHF. CDR3 nucleotide sequence: TGTGCCACCAGCAGAGATTACAGGAATAGCAATCAGCCCCAGCATTTT.